The 28 T cell receptor beta chains below all came from one sample that was sequenced in a study of cytomegalovirus exposure and HLA in healthy donors. Sequenced by immunoSEQ multiplex PCR; TCRdb stores in-frame clones only, minus some. The data show about 130,000 clones, almost 90% seen once. Sequenced material: PBMCs. All receptors derive from a man under 40 in good health and CMV-seronegative.

The rearrangement joins TRBV13 to TRBJ2-3; D might be TRBD2 (6 bases). The V gene lost 5 bases and the J gene lost 8 bases, with 20 bases spanning the gap. Germline-derived CDR1 and CDR2 are PRHDT and FYEKMQ (reference sequence). The CDR3 length is 15 residues. The CDR3 bases are TGTGCCAGCAGCCCAGGCGGGAAGGCTACCCTTACGCAGTATTTT. Protein sequence: CASSPGGKATLTQYF.

J is TRBJ1-5 and V is TRBV6-1; tentative D call: TRBD1 (6 bases). V gave up 4 bases and J gave up 6 bases, with 16 bases separating them. The V gene's germline CDR1 is MNHNS and CDR2 SASEGT. The CDR3 is 15 residues long. CDR3 DNA sequence: TGTGCCAGCAGTGCTCAGGGGTTGTGGGGTCAGCCCCAGCATTTT. It codes for CASSAQGLWGQPQHF.

This chain connects TRBV6-5 to TRBJ2-4; 7 positions match TRBD1. The CDR3 totals 14 residues. CDR1 is MNHEY, CDR2 SVGAGI, per germline. V dropped 5 bases and J dropped 0; count of bases not matched to a gene: 1. The CDR3 region is CASSAGGAKNIQYF. For the CDR3, the DNA is TGTGCCAGCAGTGCAGGGGGAGCCAAAAACATTCAGTACTTC.

The chain couples TRBV7-2 to TRBJ2-7; D is ambiguous. V was shortened by 2 bases and J by 12 bases, with 14 bases between the two germline ends. Germline CDR1 reads SGHTA; CDR2 reads FQGNSA. The length of the CDR3 is 12 residues. Here the CDR3 reads CASSLRFGESYF. The CDR3 nucleotides are TGTGCCAGCAGCTTAAGGTTTGGAGAGTCGTACTTC.

This clone was observed a handful of times. The chain joins TRBV7-6 to TRBJ2-7; 10 bases are shared with TRBD2. The CDR3 consists of 14 residues. Germline-derived CDR1 and CDR2 are SGHVS and FNYEAQ. J lost 6 bases, V lost 2 bases, and 4 bases had no gene match. The CDR3 loop reads CASSLLAGAGEQYF. In nucleotides, the CDR3 is TGTGCCAGCAGCTTACTAGCGGGAGCGGGCGAGCAGTACTTC.

In this sample, this clone turned up once. The DNA for the CDR3 is TGTGCCAGCAGCTCGACAGTGAACACTGAAGCTTTCTTT. Amino acid sequence: CASSSTVNTEAFF. J is TRBJ1-1 and V is TRBV6-5, with D possibly TRBD1 on 5 matching bases. This CDR3 has 13 amino acids. Germline CDR1 and CDR2: MNHEY and SVGAGI. V shed 6 bases and J shed 0 bases, with 8 bases lying between them.

V usage is TRBV2 and J usage is TRBJ1-1, with TRBD1 as a possible D gene (5 bases). Trimming left V 4 bases short and J 3 bases short, with 24 bases between. Germline lookup yields CDR1 SNHLY and CDR2 FYNNEI. The CDR3 totals 18 residues. CDR3 nucleotides: TGTGCCAGCAGTGCACCCTGGGGGGGGAATGGTATGGACACTGAAGCTTTCTTT. It codes for CASSAPWGGNGMDTEAFF. The whole variable domain, filled in from reference TRBV2 and TRBJ1-1, reads EPEVTQTPSHQVTQMGQEVILRCVPISNHLYFYWYRQILGQKVEFLVSFYNNEISEKSEIFDDQFSVERPDGSNFTLKIRSTKLEDSAMYFCASSAPWGGNGMDTEAFFGQGTRLTVV.

The chain joins TRBV6-5 to TRBJ2-1; D gene unclear. CDR1 is MNHEY, CDR2 SVGAGI, per germline. The CDR3 length is 15 residues. Deletions cut 6 bases from V and 4 bases from J, with 16 bases between. The CDR3 sequence: CASSQTATTYNEQFF. The DNA for the CDR3 is TGTGCCAGCAGCCAAACTGCTACTACGTACAATGAGCAGTTCTTC.

The rearrangement links TRBV19 to TRBJ2-2; 11 positions agree with TRBD2. The junction had 13 bases not matched to a gene; V was cut back by 7 bases and J by 6 bases. The CDR3 runs to 17 residues. Germline V gene lookup returns CDR1 LNHDA and CDR2 SQIVND (reference sequence). CDR3 sequence (DNA): TGTGCCAGTATTTCCTATAGCGGGAGGGCCGGAGCCGGGGAGCTGTTTTTT. Amino acids: CASISYSGRAGAGELFF.

This sequence joins TRBV6-5 and TRBJ1-1; 7 positions agree with TRBD1. The junction had 7 bases not matched to a gene; V was cut back by 6 bases and J by 3 bases. The CDR3 covers 14 residues. The germline V gene encodes CDR1 MNHEY and CDR2 SVGAGI. CDR3 DNA sequence: TGTGCCAGCAGACTACGGGGGACAGACACTGAAGCTTTCTTT. This encodes CASRLRGTDTEAFF.

V usage is TRBV25-1 and J usage is TRBJ2-2; tentatively, D is TRBD2 (5 bases). The germline gives CDR1 MGHDK, CDR2 SYGVNS. Trimming took 2 bases from V and 4 from J, leaving 14 bases between them. This CDR3 region has 16 residues. CDR3 DNA: TGTGCCAGCAGTGAAAGCCTAGCAAAGGCCACCGGGGAGCTGTTTTTT. It codes for CASSESLAKATGELFF.

V and J are TRBV30 and TRBJ1-5; 7 positions match TRBD1. This CDR3 contains 15 residues. V lost 2 bases and J lost 7; bases outside the gene matches: 11. Per germline, CDR1 GTSNPN and CDR2 SVGIG (reference sequence). DNA of the CDR3: TGTGCCTGGAGTCCCTGGACAGGAGCGAAACAGCCCCAGCATTTT. It translates to CAWSPWTGAKQPQHF.

This chain connects TRBV11-3 to TRBJ1-1; D uncertain. This CDR3 has 12 amino acids. V was pared by 3 bases and J by 6 bases, with 8 bases between. Germline CDR1 SGHNT, CDR2 YENEEA. The CDR3 DNA reads TGTGCCAGCAGCTTGGACTCCTCTGAAGCTTTCTTT. Amino acid sequence: CASSLDSSEAFF.

This chain joins TRBV11-2 and TRBJ2-2; 8 nucleotides match TRBD1. This CDR3 has 14 residues. V lost 3 bases, J lost 6 bases, and 3 bases stayed unmatched. Germline CDR1 is SGHAT and CDR2 is FQNNGV. The CDR3 sequence: CASSLSGGAGELFF. The CDR3 nucleotides are TGTGCCAGCAGCTTGTCAGGGGGCGCCGGGGAGCTGTTTTTT.

This chain uses TRBV27 with TRBJ1-2; 8 bases are a match to TRBD1. The V segment lost 6 bases and the J segment 2 bases; nucleotides outside the gene matches: 8. Germline V lookup: CDR1 MNHEY, CDR2 SMNVEV (reference sequence). This CDR3 is 15 amino acids long. The CDR3 is CASRRTGKENYGYTF. Here the CDR3 DNA reads TGTGCCAGCAGGAGGACAGGGAAAGAAAACTATGGCTACACCTTC.

V gene TRBV7-9 combines with J gene TRBJ2-7; 9 nucleotides agree with TRBD2. The germline gives CDR1 SEHNR, CDR2 FQNEAQ (reference sequence). J gave up 0 bases and V 2 bases, and 11 bases lay outside the gene matches. This CDR3 contains 18 residues. CDR3 coding DNA: TGTGCCAGCAGCTTATTAGCCCGAAGCGGGAGGACCTCCTACGAGCAGTACTTC. Amino acid sequence: CASSLLARSGRTSYEQYF.

The chain employs TRBV7-8 and TRBJ1-5, with 9 bases that match TRBD1. This CDR3 region has 14 residues. Germline V gives CDR1 SGHVS, CDR2 FQNEAQ. J lost 4 bases, V lost 5 bases, and 3 bases had no gene match. CDR3 amino acids: CASSLDRGNQPQHF. The CDR3 region has the DNA TGTGCCAGCAGCCTGGACAGGGGAAATCAGCCCCAGCATTTT.

This clone was detected once. V and J are TRBV5-1 and TRBJ2-3; TRBD2 matches 8 bases. The V segment lost 1 base and the J segment 6 bases; nucleotides outside the gene matches: 10. Germline V gene data show CDR1 as SGHRS and CDR2 as YFSETQ. The CDR3 contains 16 residues. CDR3 sequence (DNA): TGCGCCAGCAGCTTGATGAACGGGAGGGCCGGGGATACGCAGTATTTT. Translated, it gives CASSLMNGRAGDTQYF. The full variable domain, its missing parts supplied by reference TRBV5-1 and TRBJ2-3, is KAGVTQTPRYLIKTRGQQVTLSCSPISGHRSVSWYQQTPGQGLQFLFEYFSETQRNKGNFPGRFSGRQFSNSRSEMNVSTLELGDSALYLCASSLMNGRAGDTQYFGPGTRLTVL.

This rearrangement joins TRBV16 to TRBJ2-5; weak D call: TRBD2 (6 bases). V lost 6 bases and J lost 2, with 13 bases in between. CDR1 and CDR2 (germline): KGHSY, FQNENV. This CDR3 spans 14 amino acids. CDR3 in amino acids: CASSDFGGQETQYF. CDR3 sequence (DNA): TGTGCCAGCAGTGACTTCGGGGGACAAGAGACCCAGTACTTC.

This clone was seen once. This rearrangement joins TRBV7-9 to TRBJ1-1, with TRBD1 matching over 8 bases. With V trimmed by 1 base and J by 1 base, 14 bases remained unmatched. This CDR3 comprises 19 residues. The germline V gene encodes CDR1 SEHNR and CDR2 FQNEAQ (reference sequence). The CDR3 sequence is CASSLGAGQATNRNTEAFF. In DNA form, the CDR3 reads TGTGCCAGCAGCTTAGGCGCGGGACAGGCAACGAACAGGAACACTGAAGCTTTCTTT.

J is TRBJ2-3 and V is TRBV5-1; D might be TRBD2 (6 bases). The V end was cut by 2 bases, the J end by 0 bases, with 7 bases between. This CDR3 spans 14 amino acids. Germline V gene sequence: CDR1 SGHRS, CDR2 YFSETQ. The CDR3 spells CASSLLASTDTQYF. CDR3 nucleotide sequence: TGCGCCAGCAGCTTACTAGCTAGCACAGATACGCAGTATTTT.

V gene TRBV6-1 combines with J gene TRBJ1-1, with TRBD1 as a possible D gene (5 bases). Deletions cut 2 bases from V and 5 bases from J, with 9 bases between. Germline V gene data show CDR1 as MNHNS and CDR2 as SASEGT. The CDR3 spans 13 residues. The CDR3 spells CASSENRLTEAFF. The CDR3 DNA is TGTGCCAGCAGTGAAAACAGGCTTACTGAAGCTTTCTTT.

The CDR3 spells CASSLERNGYTF. CDR3 coding DNA: TGTGCCAGCAGCTTAGAGAGGAATGGCTACACCTTC. This chain joins TRBV7-2 and TRBJ1-2; D is unresolved. Germline V lookup: CDR1 SGHTA, CDR2 FQGNSA. V gave up 1 base and J gave up 6 bases, with 6 bases separating them. This CDR3 comprises 12 residues.

The chain's CDR3 is CASSHQVAGVREQFF. DNA of the CDR3: TGTGCCAGCAGTCATCAAGTAGCGGGAGTACGTGAGCAGTTCTTC. V usage is TRBV6-4 and J usage is TRBJ2-1; 9 nucleotides align to TRBD2. Germline trimming cut 5 bases from V and 9 bases from J; bases unmatched to any gene: 11. This CDR3 has 15 residues. Germline V gene lookup returns CDR1 MRHNA and CDR2 SNTAGT.

This chain links TRBV11-2 with TRBJ2-5; D gene uncertain. Trimming stripped 6 bases from V and 5 bases from J, with 10 bases between. The CDR3 contains 12 residues. CDR1 and CDR2 (germline): SGHAT, FQNNGV. The CDR3 bases are TGTGCCAGCAGAGAGGCCGGCGAGACCCAGTACTTC. Its protein is CASREAGETQYF.

This rearrangement joins TRBV19 to TRBJ2-5; D remains ambiguous. Germline-derived CDR1 and CDR2 are LNHDA and SQIVND (reference sequence). This CDR3 region has 13 residues. Trimming pared 3 bases from V and 5 bases from J, leaving 10 bases between. This CDR3 reads CASSIARGETQYF. In DNA form, the CDR3 reads TGTGCCAGTAGTATTGCTAGAGGTGAGACCCAGTACTTC.

The chain joins TRBV9 to TRBJ2-7, with TRBD2 identical over 9 bases. The CDR3 consists of 15 residues. Germline CDR1 and CDR2: SGDLS and YYNGEE. V lost 0 bases and J lost 4; bases outside the gene matches: 5. Written as DNA, the CDR3 is TGTGCCAGCAGCGTAGGGGCTAGCGGGATGTACGAGCAGTACTTC. Protein product: CASSVGASGMYEQYF.

In nucleotides, the CDR3 is TGTGCCAGCAGCTTAAAGACCTTGACTAGCTGGTGGGAGACCCAGTACTTC. Translating it yields CASSLKTLTSWWETQYF. The rearrangement links TRBV5-6 to TRBJ2-5; 7 positions agree with TRBD2. The CDR3 is 17 amino acids. Germline CDR1 SGHDT, CDR2 YYEEEE. The V gene end was trimmed by 2 bases and the J gene end by 5 bases; junction bases not matched to a gene: 15.